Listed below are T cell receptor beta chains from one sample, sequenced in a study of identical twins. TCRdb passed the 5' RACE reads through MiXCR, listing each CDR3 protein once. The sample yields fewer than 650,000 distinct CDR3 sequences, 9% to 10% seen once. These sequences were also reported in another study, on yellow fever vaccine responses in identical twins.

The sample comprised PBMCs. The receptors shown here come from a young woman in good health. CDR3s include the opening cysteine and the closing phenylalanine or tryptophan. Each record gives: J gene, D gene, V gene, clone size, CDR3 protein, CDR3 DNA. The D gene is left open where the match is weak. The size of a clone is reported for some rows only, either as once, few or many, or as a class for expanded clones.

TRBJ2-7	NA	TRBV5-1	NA	CASSQGPRYEQYF	TGCGCCAGCAGCCAAGGCCCGAGGTACGAGCAGTACTTC
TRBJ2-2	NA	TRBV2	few	CASSPPINTGELFF	TGTGCCAGCAGTCCCCCGATCAACACCGGGGAGCTGTTTTTT
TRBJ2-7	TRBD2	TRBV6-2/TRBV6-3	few	CASTRRAGREKTYEQYF	TGTGCCAGCACCAGGAGGGCAGGGAGGGAGAAAACCTACGAGCAGTACTTC
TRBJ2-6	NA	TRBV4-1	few	CASSQDLDSGANVLTF	TGCGCCAGCAGCCAAGATCTGGACTCTGGGGCCAACGTCCTGACTTTC
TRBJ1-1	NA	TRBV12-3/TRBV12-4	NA	CASSLDEYAYEAFF	TGTGCCAGCAGTTTAGATGAGTACGCATATGAAGCTTTCTTT
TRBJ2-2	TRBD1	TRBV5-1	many	CASSLNDRTGTNTGELFF	TGCGCCAGCAGCTTGAATGATCGGACAGGGACGAACACCGGGGAGCTGTTTTTT
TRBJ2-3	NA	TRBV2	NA	CASSDPDTPGGDTQYF	TGTGCCAGCAGCGATCCGGACACCCCTGGGGGTGATACGCAGTATTTT
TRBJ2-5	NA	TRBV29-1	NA	CSVWSPVQETQYF	TGCAGCGTTTGGTCCCCGGTCCAGGAGACCCAGTACTTC
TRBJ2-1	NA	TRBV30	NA	CAWSKGRRSHNEQFF	TGTGCCTGGAGCAAGGGACGGAGGTCCCACAATGAGCAGTTCTTC
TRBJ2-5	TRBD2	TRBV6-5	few	CASSYLAGEAKTQYF	TGTGCCAGCAGTTACTTAGCGGGAGAGGCAAAGACCCAGTACTTC
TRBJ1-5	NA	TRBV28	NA	CASSLSPDRPQHF	TGTGCCAGCAGTTTATCTCCCGATCGGCCCCAGCATTTT
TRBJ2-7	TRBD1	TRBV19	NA	CASATGALPYEQYF	TGTGCCAGCGCGACAGGGGCACTACCCTACGAGCAGTACTTC
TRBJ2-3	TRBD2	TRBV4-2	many	CASSQAGGGGDTQYF	TGTGCCAGCAGCCAAGCGGGGGGGGGAGGAGATACGCAGTATTTT
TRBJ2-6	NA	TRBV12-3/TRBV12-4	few	CASSPIGQIGSRANVLTF	TGTGCCAGCAGTCCAATCGGACAGATCGGGTCTCGGGCCAACGTCCTGACTTTC
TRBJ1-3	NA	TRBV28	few	CASSVQSFSGNTIYF	TGTGCCAGCAGTGTACAGAGCTTCTCTGGAAACACCATATATTTT
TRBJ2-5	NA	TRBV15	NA	CATSGGGQETQYF	TGTGCCACCAGCGGGGGAGGACAAGAGACCCAGTACTTC
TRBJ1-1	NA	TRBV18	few	CASSPMGNTEAFF	TGTGCCAGCTCACCAATGGGGAACACTGAAGCTTTCTTT
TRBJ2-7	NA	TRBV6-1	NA	CASRRGRSYEQYF	TGTGCCAGCAGGAGGGGGAGATCCTACGAGCAGTACTTC
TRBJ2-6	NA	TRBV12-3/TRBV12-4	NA	CASSLPPVSGANVLTF	TGTGCCAGCAGTTTACCCCCAGTCTCTGGGGCCAACGTCCTGACTTTC
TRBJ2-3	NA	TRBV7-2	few	CASSFPGLNTDTQYF	TGTGCCAGCAGCTTCCCGGGACTGAACACAGATACGCAGTATTTT
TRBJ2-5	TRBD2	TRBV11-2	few	CASSLEVWTSGIQETQYF	TGTGCCAGCAGCTTAGAGGTGTGGACTAGCGGGATCCAAGAGACCCAGTACTTC
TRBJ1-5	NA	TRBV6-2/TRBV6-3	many	CASRTRDAKPQHF	TGTGCCAGCAGAACCCGGGACGCCAAGCCCCAGCATTTT
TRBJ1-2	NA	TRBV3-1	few	CASSLTDTSNYGYTF	TGTGCCAGCAGCCTCACAGATACCTCTAACTATGGCTACACCTTC
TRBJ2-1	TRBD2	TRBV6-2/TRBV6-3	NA	CASSYSGTIREFF	TGTGCCAGCAGTTACTCCGGGACTATAAGGGAGTTCTTC
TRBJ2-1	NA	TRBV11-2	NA	CASSLEEKPRGSSYNEQFF	TGTGCCAGCAGCTTAGAGGAGAAACCACGAGGGAGCTCCTACAATGAGCAGTTCTTC
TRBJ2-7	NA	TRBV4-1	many	CASSQGPDYEQYF	TGCGCCAGCAGCCAAGGTCCAGACTACGAGCAGTACTTC
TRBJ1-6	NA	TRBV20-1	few	CSARARISQASSYNSPLHF	TGCAGTGCTAGAGCTCGTATCAGTCAGGCGAGCTCCTATAATTCACCCCTCCACTTT
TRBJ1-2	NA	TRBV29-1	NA	CSVEDRSSSGYTF	TGCAGCGTTGAAGACCGGTCATCTAGTGGCTACACCTTC
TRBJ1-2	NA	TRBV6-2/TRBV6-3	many	CASRAGTGYGYTF	TGTGCCAGCAGAGCCGGGACCGGCTATGGCTACACCTTC
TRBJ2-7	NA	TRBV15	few	CATSRAPGVSYEQYF	TGTGCCACCAGCAGAGCCCCAGGGGTCTCCTACGAGCAGTACTTC
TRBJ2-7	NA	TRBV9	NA	CASSTTTDSYEQYF	TGTGCCAGCAGCACCACGACAGATTCCTACGAGCAGTACTTC
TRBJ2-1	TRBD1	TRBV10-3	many	CATGDSYNEQFF	TGTGCCACCGGGGACAGCTACAATGAGCAGTTCTTC
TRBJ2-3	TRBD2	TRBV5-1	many	CASSRTSADTQYF	TGCGCCAGCAGCCGAACTAGCGCAGATACGCAGTATTTT
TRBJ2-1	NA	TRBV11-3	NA	CASSLGGARYNEQFF	TGTGCCAGCAGCTTAGGAGGGGCCCGGTACAATGAGCAGTTCTTC
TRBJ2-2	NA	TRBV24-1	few	CATSDPPPQETGELFF	TGTGCCACCAGTGATCCCCCACCCCAGGAAACCGGGGAGCTGTTTTTT
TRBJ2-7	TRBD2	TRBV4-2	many	CASSLSGTSSYEQYF	TGTGCCAGCAGCCTCTCCGGGACTAGCTCCTACGAGCAGTACTTC
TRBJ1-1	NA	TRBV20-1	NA	CSAVGRNTEAFF	TGCAGTGCTGTGGGCAGAAACACTGAAGCTTTCTTT
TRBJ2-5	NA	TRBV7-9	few	CASSKRKTQSQETQYF	TGTGCCAGCAGCAAACGAAAGACTCAGAGTCAAGAGACCCAGTACTTC
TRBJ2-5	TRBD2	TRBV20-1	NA	CSARDRGGYETQYF	TGCAGTGCTAGAGATCGGGGGGGCTATGAGACCCAGTACTTC
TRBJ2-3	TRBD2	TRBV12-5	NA	CASGLLAGVSTDTQYF	TGTGCTAGTGGTTTGCTAGCGGGGGTGAGCACAGATACGCAGTATTTT
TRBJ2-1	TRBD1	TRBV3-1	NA	CASSQDGDRGWSLYGEQFF	TGTGCCAGCAGCCAAGACGGGGACAGGGGATGGTCACTTTACGGTGAGCAGTTCTTC
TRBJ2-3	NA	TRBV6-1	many	CASSPLHKTSTDTQYF	TGTGCCAGCAGTCCCCTTCATAAGACTAGCACAGATACGCAGTATTTT
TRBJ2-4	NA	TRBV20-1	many	CSAREPRIQYF	TGCAGTGCTAGAGAACCACGCATTCAGTACTTC
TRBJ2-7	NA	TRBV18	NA	CASSPASESEQYF	TGTGCCAGCTCCCCCGCGAGCGAAAGCGAGCAGTACTTC
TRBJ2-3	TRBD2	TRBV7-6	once	CASSPGLAGGAGSTDTQYF	TGTGCCAGCAGCCCGGGACTAGCGGGGGGAGCAGGTAGCACAGATACGCAGTATTTT
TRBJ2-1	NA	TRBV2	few	CASSEFVTISFF	TGTGCCAGCAGTGAATTTGTCACTATTTCCTTCTTC
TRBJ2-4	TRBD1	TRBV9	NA	CASSVGTGQGQNIQYF	TGTGCCAGCAGCGTAGGAACGGGACAGGGTCAAAACATTCAGTACTTC
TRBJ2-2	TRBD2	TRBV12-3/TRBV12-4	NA	CASSPWTRLNTGELFF	TGTGCCAGCAGTCCTTGGACTAGACTCAACACCGGGGAGCTGTTTTTT
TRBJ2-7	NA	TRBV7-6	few	CASSLEGTFPYEQYF	TGTGCCAGCAGCTTAGAAGGGACATTTCCCTACGAGCAGTACTTC
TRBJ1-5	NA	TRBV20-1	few	CSARDPWGSTQPQHF	TGCAGTGCTAGAGATCCGTGGGGTTCTACCCAGCCCCAGCATTTT
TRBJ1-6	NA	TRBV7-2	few	CASSFTRGRGHSPLHF	TGTGCCAGCAGCTTCACTAGAGGCAGGGGTCATTCACCCCTCCACTTT
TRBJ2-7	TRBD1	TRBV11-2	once	CASSFGQGINEQYF	TGTGCCAGCAGCTTCGGACAGGGAATAAACGAGCAGTACTTC
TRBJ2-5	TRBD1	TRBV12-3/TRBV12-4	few	CASLGTGQETQYF	TGTGCCAGCCTCGGGACAGGACAAGAGACCCAGTACTTC
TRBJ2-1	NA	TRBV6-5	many	CASSYLPGLSHEQFF	TGTGCCAGCAGTTATCTTCCGGGACTTAGCCATGAGCAGTTCTTC
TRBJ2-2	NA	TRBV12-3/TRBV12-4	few	CASSFVGGSTGELFF	TGTGCCAGCAGTTTTGTAGGGGGGTCCACCGGGGAGCTGTTTTTT
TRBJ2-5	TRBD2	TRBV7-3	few	CASSSRTSGGRGETQYF	TGTGCCAGCAGCTCCCGGACTAGCGGGGGCCGGGGAGAGACCCAGTACTTC
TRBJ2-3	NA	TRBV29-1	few	CSVEDGVGEADTQYF	TGCAGCGTTGAAGATGGAGTGGGAGAAGCAGATACGCAGTATTTT
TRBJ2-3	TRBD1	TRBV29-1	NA	CSVEDPDRGRTDTQYF	TGCAGCGTTGAAGATCCCGACAGGGGGCGGACAGATACGCAGTATTTT
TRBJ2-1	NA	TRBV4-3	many	CASSPTTLDEQFF	TGCGCCAGCAGTCCAACCACCCTGGATGAGCAGTTCTTC
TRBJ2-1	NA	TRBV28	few	CASIGPLPYNEQFF	TGTGCCAGCATTGGGCCACTTCCCTACAATGAGCAGTTCTTC